The 7 T cell receptor beta chains below were found in one sample sequenced in a study of OX40 agonist ivuxolimab in advanced cancers. The table came from immunoSEQ multiplex PCR; TCRdb's copy has only in-frame clones and leaves some out. There are about 100,000 clones in the sample; over 75% occur only once, and approximately 0.16% lies in the top ten. Source: CD4+ or CD8+ T cells sorted from blood, taken in a trial of the OX40 agonist ivuxolimab. The receptors derive from an adult with an advanced solid tumor such as melanoma, head and neck, liver or kidney cancer.

There are a few counts of this clone. The gene calls are TRBV9 and TRBJ1-5; TRBD1 aligns across 7 bases. The CDR3 totals 19 residues. With V trimmed by 4 bases and J by 2 bases, 18 bases remained unmatched. Germline V gene sequence: CDR1 SGDLS, CDR2 YYNGEE. The CDR3 loop reads CASSKDDQGGLGGNQPQHF. DNA of the CDR3: TGTGCCAGCAGCAAAGACGACCAGGGGGGGTTGGGTGGCAATCAGCCCCAGCATTTT.

J is TRBJ2-7 and V is TRBV14; 7 bases align to TRBD2. The trim removed 3 bases at V and 8 bases at J, leaving 7 bases unmatched. This CDR3 has 13 residues. CDR1 and CDR2 from the germline V gene are SGHDN and FVKESK. CDR3: CASSHTTGRKQYF. The CDR3 DNA follows: TGTGCCAGCAGCCATACCACCGGGAGGAAGCAGTACTTC.

The chain joins TRBV5-1 to TRBJ2-3; D is unresolved. The CDR3 totals 12 residues. Germline loops: CDR1 SGHRS, CDR2 YFSETQ. Trimming took off 0 bases at V and 2 bases at J, with 1 base between the two ends. CDR3 DNA sequence: TGCGCCAGCAGCTTGGTCACAGATACGCAGTATTTT. It translates to CASSLVTDTQYF.

The rearrangement links TRBV19 to TRBJ2-2, with unresolved D. This CDR3 is built from 15 residues. The germline V gene has CDR1 LNHDA and CDR2 SQIVND (reference sequence). V lost 6 bases to trimming and J lost 1 base, with 12 bases between them. The CDR3 sequence: CASRPTPMNTGELFF. Written as DNA, the CDR3 is TGTGCCAGTAGGCCGACACCGATGAACACCGGGGAGCTGTTTTTT.

CDR3 residues: CASSYGLAGGHTYNEQFF. As DNA, the CDR3 is TGTGCCAGCAGTTACGGACTAGCGGGGGGCCATACCTACAATGAGCAGTTCTTC. V usage is TRBV7-6 and J usage is TRBJ2-1; 14 bases align to TRBD2. The junction had 9 bases not matched to a gene; V was cut back by 6 bases and J by 2 bases. This CDR3 is built from 18 residues. CDR1 and CDR2 (germline): SGHVS, FNYEAQ.

In nucleotides, the CDR3 is TGTGCCTGGGGGCTCCAAGGGACAGCCAACTATGGCTACACCTTC. Translating it yields CAWGLQGTANYGYTF. The chain carries TRBV30 and TRBJ1-2, with TRBD1 identical over 7 bases. The germline V gene encodes CDR1 GTSNPN and CDR2 SVGIG (reference sequence). There are 15 residues in the CDR3. V lost 5 bases, J lost 2 bases, and 11 bases stayed unmatched. Full variable domain (missing parts from reference TRBV30 and TRBJ1-2): SQTIHQWPATLVQPVGSPLSLECTVEGTSNPNLYWYRQAAGRGLQLLFYSVGIGQISSEVPQNLSASRPQDRQFILSSKKLLLSDSGFYLCAWGLQGTANYGYTFGSGTRLTVV.

The rearrangement links TRBV5-4 to TRBJ2-1; 9 positions agree with TRBD2. Trimming at V came to 6 bases and at J to 9 bases, leaving 16 bases not matched to a gene. Germline lookup yields CDR1 SGHNT and CDR2 YYREEE (reference sequence). The CDR3 extends over 16 amino acids. This chain's CDR3 is CASTVSGGGGALEQFF. CDR3 DNA sequence: TGTGCCAGCACTGTTTCCGGTGGCGGGGGGGCCCTTGAGCAGTTCTTC.